This T cell receptor beta chain was retrieved from a study of OX40 agonist ivuxolimab in advanced cancers. Study observations and caveats: Average numbers of expanded clones were greater in CD8+ T cells than in CD4+.

The CDR3 has 15 residues. The V segment lost 4 bases and the J segment 7 bases; nucleotides outside the gene matches: 10. The V gene's germline CDR1 is SEHNR and CDR2 FQNEAQ (reference sequence). Regarding this clone: Its antigen is not identified.

Some clones are missing from TCRdb's copy, which holds only in-frame ones; the method was immunoSEQ multiplex PCR. This sample carries around 45,000 clones, roughly 90% of them seen once, and the ten largest clones take roughly a fifth. The rearrangement uses TRBV7-9 and TRBJ2-7, with 10 bases fitting TRBD1. Sample: CD4+ or CD8+ T cells sorted from blood, taken in a trial of the OX40 agonist ivuxolimab. The TCR originated in an adult with an advanced solid tumor such as melanoma, head and neck, liver or kidney cancer. The CDR3 reads CASSSGQGEGVEQYF. The DNA for the CDR3 is TGTGCCAGCAGCTCAGGACAGGGGGAGGGCGTGGAGCAGTACTTC. Using reference TRBV7-9 and TRBJ2-7 for the parts outside the CDR3, the full variable domain is DTGVSQNPRHKITKRGQNVTFRCDPISEHNRLYWYRQTLGQGPEFLTYFQNEAQLEKSRLLSDRFSAERPKGSFSTLEIQRTEQGDSAMYLCASSSGQGEGVEQYFGPGTRLTVT.